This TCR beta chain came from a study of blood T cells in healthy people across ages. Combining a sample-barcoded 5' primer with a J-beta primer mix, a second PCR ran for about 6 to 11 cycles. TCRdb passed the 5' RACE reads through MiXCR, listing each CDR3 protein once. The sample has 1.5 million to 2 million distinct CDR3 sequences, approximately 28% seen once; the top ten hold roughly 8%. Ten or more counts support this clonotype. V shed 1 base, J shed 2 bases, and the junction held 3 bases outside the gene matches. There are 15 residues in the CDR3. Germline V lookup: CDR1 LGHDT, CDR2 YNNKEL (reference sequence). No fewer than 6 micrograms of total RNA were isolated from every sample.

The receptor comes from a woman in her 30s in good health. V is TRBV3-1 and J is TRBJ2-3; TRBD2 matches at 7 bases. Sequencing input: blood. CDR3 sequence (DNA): TGTGCCAGCAGCCAAGGTGGGGGGGACACAGATACGCAGTATTTT. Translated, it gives CASSQGGGDTDTQYF.